The 9 T cell receptor beta chains given below trace back to one sample, sequenced in a study of shared clonotypes between healthy human individuals. Generated by immunoSEQ multiplex PCR, the TCRdb table keeps only in-frame clones and is missing some. The sample lists some 2.1 million clones, approximately 95% seen once, with roughly 0.13% in the top ten. Sequencing used naive CD4+ T cells sorted from blood. Sample subset: CD45RA+ positively selected. These receptors came from a man aged 18 to 30 in good health.

Points on this clone: The sample contains more than one DNA sequence encoding this CDR3. The chain joins TRBV7-9 to TRBJ1-3; perhaps TRBD1 as D (6 bases). The length of the CDR3 is 14 residues. From germline, CDR1 is SEHNR and CDR2 FQNEAQ (reference sequence). The V and J ends lost 6 bases and 2 bases respectively, with 11 bases between them. CDR3 sequence reads: CASSSGVAGNTIYF. The CDR3 DNA follows: TGTGCCAGCAGTTCAGGGGTGGCTGGAAACACCATATATTTT.

This clone was found a few times. The V call is TRBV2, the J call TRBJ1-5, with D possibly being TRBD1 (6 bases). V lost 4 bases to trimming and J lost 0 bases, with 13 bases between them. The CDR3 has 16 residues. The V gene's germline CDR1 is SNHLY and CDR2 FYNNEI. In nucleotides, the CDR3 is TGTGCCAGCAGTGGTGGACAGCCCTATAGCAATCAGCCCCAGCATTTT. Protein product: CASSGGQPYSNQPQHF.

The chain links TRBV29-1 to TRBJ1-1; weak D call: TRBD1 (6 bases). Looked up from germline, CDR1 is SQVTM and CDR2 is ANQGSEA. The germline V and J ends were trimmed by 3 bases and 3 bases, with 11 bases remaining between them. CDR3 length equals 13 residues. CDR3 nucleotide sequence: TGCAGCGTTGACGGGGGGCGGGACACTGAAGCTTTCTTT. It encodes CSVDGGRDTEAFF. Combining the CDR3 with reference TRBV29-1 and TRBJ1-1 gives the whole variable domain SAVISQKPSRDICQRGTSLTIQCQVDSQVTMMFWYRQQPGQSLTLIATANQGSEATYESGFVIDKFPISRPNLTFSTLTVSNMSPEDSSIYLCSVDGGRDTEAFFGQGTRLTVV.

The chain has TRBV5-4 and TRBJ1-1, with D unresolved. The CDR3 length is 14 residues. The V end was cut by 6 bases, the J end by 1 base, with 13 bases between. CDR1 and CDR2 (germline): SGHNT, YYREEE (reference sequence). CDR3 sequence reads: CASTKPNGNTEAFF. In DNA form, the CDR3 reads TGTGCCAGCACCAAACCAAATGGGAACACTGAAGCTTTCTTT.

The V call is TRBV7-2, the J call TRBJ2-7; TRBD2 matches 7 bases. CDR3 length equals 15 residues. With V trimmed by 2 bases and J by 2 bases, 6 bases remained unmatched. Germline loops: CDR1 SGHTA, CDR2 FQGNSA. CDR3 region: CASSLRPSGAYEQYF. Here the CDR3 DNA reads TGTGCCAGCAGCTTAAGGCCTAGCGGAGCCTACGAGCAGTACTTC.

This chain uses TRBV11-2 with TRBJ2-3; TRBD2 aligns across 9 bases. The V gene's germline CDR1 is SGHAT and CDR2 FQNNGV. The V segment lost 5 bases and the J segment 1 base; nucleotides outside the gene matches: 4. CDR3 length: 15 residues. The CDR3 coding sequence is TGTGCCAGCAGCCGAGAGCGGGGGGGCACAGATACGCAGTATTTT. The encoded protein is CASSRERGGTDTQYF. The whole variable domain, remainder taken from reference TRBV11-2 and TRBJ2-3, is EAGVAQSPRYKIIEKRQSVAFWCNPISGHATLYWYQQILGQGPKLLIQFQNNGVVDDSQLPKDRFSAERLKGVDSTLKIQPAKLEDSAVYLCASSRERGGTDTQYFGPGTRLTVL.

The rearrangement uses TRBV7-9 and TRBJ1-6; D is unresolved. Germline CDR1 and CDR2: SEHNR and FQNEAQ (reference sequence). CDR3 size: 15 residues. V shed 4 bases and J shed 5 bases, with 12 bases lying between them. The CDR3 protein is CASSYDGQNNSPLHF. The CDR3 nucleotides read TGTGCCAGCAGCTACGACGGCCAGAATAATTCACCCCTCCACTTT.

The chain carries TRBV30 and TRBJ1-1; the D is unclear. The CDR3 covers 11 residues. Trimming shortened V by 6 bases and J by 0 bases, and 5 bases separated the two germline ends. The germline V gene has CDR1 GTSNPN and CDR2 SVGIG (reference sequence). The CDR3 nucleotides are TGTGCCTGCCAGGTGAACACTGAAGCTTTCTTT. Encoded protein: CACQVNTEAFF.

CDR3 DNA sequence: TGTGCCAGCAGCTCCGGGACAGGGGGTGAAAAACTGTTTTTT. The encoded protein is CASSSGTGGEKLFF. The V gene is TRBV5-4, the J gene TRBJ1-4; 11 nucleotides align to TRBD1. Germline V gene sequence: CDR1 SGHNT, CDR2 YYREEE (reference sequence). The V and J ends lost 3 bases and 7 bases, in that order; junction bases with no gene match: 2. The CDR3 spans 14 residues.